A selection of T cell receptor beta chains follows, all from one sample in a study of T cell responses to AZD1222 COVID-19 vaccine. Libraries were prepared by immunoSEQ multiplex PCR; TCRdb keeps only in-frame clonotypes and omits some of them. Counted here are fewer than 120,000 clones, about four fifths occurring once; the ten biggest clones make up roughly 4.5%. This specimen consisted of peripheral blood, obtained on day 0 of AZD1222 vaccination. These receptors all come from an adult in good health. Each CDR3 is given with its conserved first and last residue. The order of the fields is CDR3 protein, CDR3 DNA, J gene, D gene, clone size, V gene. The D gene is left open where the match is weak. Clone size is not always given. Where it is, it says once, few, many or a class for expanded clones.

cdr3_aa: CASSRDLSGNTIYF
cdr3_nt: TGTGCCAGCAGCCGGGACCTCTCTGGAAACACCATATATTTT
j_call: TRBJ1-3
d_call: .
clone_size: .
v_call: TRBV7-9

cdr3_aa: CASSRDSYNEQFF
cdr3_nt: TGCGCCAGCTCCCGGGACAGTTACAATGAGCAGTTCTTC
j_call: TRBJ2-1
d_call: TRBD1
clone_size: .
v_call: TRBV10-1

cdr3_aa: CASSASSGTSGGTGELFF
cdr3_nt: TGTGCCAGCAGCGCGTCATCCGGGACTAGCGGGGGCACCGGGGAGCTGTTTTTT
j_call: TRBJ2-2
d_call: TRBD2
clone_size: .
v_call: TRBV7-2

cdr3_aa: CASSTGGYGYTF
cdr3_nt: TGTGCCAGCAGCACGGGGGGCTATGGCTACACCTTC
j_call: TRBJ1-2
d_call: .
clone_size: .
v_call: TRBV6-2/TRBV6-3

cdr3_aa: CASSKRLAGYNEQFF
cdr3_nt: TGTGCCAGCAGCAAAAGACTAGCGGGTTACAATGAGCAGTTCTTC
j_call: TRBJ2-1
d_call: .
clone_size: .
v_call: TRBV21-1

cdr3_aa: CASSLGTVGSPLHF
cdr3_nt: TGTGCCAGCAGCTTGGGGACAGTTGGCTCACCCCTCCACTTT
j_call: TRBJ1-6
d_call: TRBD1
clone_size: once
v_call: TRBV7-2

cdr3_aa: CASSPEYDNEQFF
cdr3_nt: TGTGCCAGCTCACCGGAATACGACAATGAGCAGTTCTTC
j_call: TRBJ2-1
d_call: .
clone_size: once
v_call: TRBV18

cdr3_aa: CSVAIPGRSYEQYF
cdr3_nt: TGCAGCGTTGCAATCCCCGGACGCTCCTACGAGCAGTACTTC
j_call: TRBJ2-7
d_call: .
clone_size: once
v_call: TRBV29-1

cdr3_aa: CASSLERGYNEKLFF
cdr3_nt: TGTGCCAGCAGCTTAGAGAGGGGTTATAATGAAAAACTGTTTTTT
j_call: TRBJ1-4
d_call: .
clone_size: .
v_call: TRBV7-2

cdr3_aa: CASSPSVGAVNYGYTF
cdr3_nt: TGTGCCAGCAGTCCCTCCGTGGGGGCGGTGAACTATGGCTACACCTTC
j_call: TRBJ1-2
d_call: .
clone_size: .
v_call: TRBV28

cdr3_aa: CASSSQNRGSTDTQYF
cdr3_nt: TGTGCCAGCAGCTCCCAAAACCGGGGTTCCACAGATACGCAGTATTTT
j_call: TRBJ2-3
d_call: .
clone_size: .
v_call: TRBV7-3

cdr3_aa: CASSMDREDYGYTF
cdr3_nt: TGTGCCAGTAGTATGGACAGGGAAGACTATGGCTACACCTTC
j_call: TRBJ1-2
d_call: TRBD1
clone_size: .
v_call: TRBV19

cdr3_aa: CASKRTDGELFF
cdr3_nt: TGTGCCAGCAAACGGACAGACGGGGAGCTGTTTTTT
j_call: TRBJ2-2
d_call: .
clone_size: once
v_call: TRBV6-5

cdr3_aa: CASSRGYQETQYF
cdr3_nt: TGTGCCAGCAGCAGGGGCTACCAAGAGACCCAGTACTTC
j_call: TRBJ2-5
d_call: .
clone_size: .
v_call: TRBV6-5

cdr3_aa: CARTFRGVYSPLHF
cdr3_nt: TGTGCCAGAACGTTCAGGGGCGTGTATTCACCCCTCCACTTT
j_call: TRBJ1-6
d_call: .
clone_size: few
v_call: TRBV5-3

cdr3_aa: CASSPRQGGQPQHF
cdr3_nt: TGTGCCAGCTCACCTAGGCAGGGTGGTCAGCCCCAGCATTTT
j_call: TRBJ1-5
d_call: .
clone_size: .
v_call: TRBV18

cdr3_aa: CASSTPGLARNSYEQYF
cdr3_nt: TGTGCCAGCAGTACCCCGGGACTAGCGCGAAACTCCTACGAGCAGTACTTC
j_call: TRBJ2-7
d_call: TRBD2
clone_size: .
v_call: TRBV6-2/TRBV6-3

cdr3_aa: CASSFLGDTEAFF
cdr3_nt: TGTGCCAGCAGTTTTTTGGGGGACACTGAAGCTTTCTTT
j_call: TRBJ1-1
d_call: .
clone_size: .
v_call: TRBV27

cdr3_aa: CASSLALGGGADTQYF
cdr3_nt: TGTGCCAGCAGCTTAGCGCTCGGCGGGGGGGCAGATACGCAGTATTTT
j_call: TRBJ2-3
d_call: TRBD2
clone_size: .
v_call: TRBV7-2

cdr3_aa: CASSLRTGGGNTIYF
cdr3_nt: TGTGCCAGCAGCTTGAGGACAGGGGGCGGAAACACCATATATTTT
j_call: TRBJ1-3
d_call: TRBD1
clone_size: .
v_call: TRBV7-2

cdr3_aa: CASSLDRPGVGYTF
cdr3_nt: TGTGCCAGCAGCTTAGACCGGCCAGGAGTTGGCTACACCTTC
j_call: TRBJ1-2
d_call: .
clone_size: few
v_call: TRBV7-2

cdr3_aa: CASSPDRLNTEAFF
cdr3_nt: TGTGCCAGCTCACCCGACAGATTGAACACTGAAGCTTTCTTT
j_call: TRBJ1-1
d_call: .
clone_size: .
v_call: TRBV18

cdr3_aa: CASSWGSGTEAFF
cdr3_nt: TGTGCCAGCAGTTGGGGATCAGGCACTGAAGCTTTCTTT
j_call: TRBJ1-1
d_call: .
clone_size: .
v_call: TRBV12-3/TRBV12-4

cdr3_aa: CASSQDIAGRVRIF
cdr3_nt: TGCGCCAGCAGCCAAGACATTGCGGGCAGGGTGAGGATTTTT
j_call: TRBJ1-1
d_call: .
clone_size: .
v_call: TRBV4-3

cdr3_aa: CASSLEGVRAPFF
cdr3_nt: TGTGCCAGCAGCTTAGAAGGGGTCAGGGCCCCGTTCTTC
j_call: TRBJ2-1
d_call: .
clone_size: once
v_call: TRBV7-9

cdr3_aa: CASSFGTTPPLHF
cdr3_nt: TGTGCCAGCAGCTTCGGAACGACCCCACCCCTCCACTTT
j_call: TRBJ1-6
d_call: .
clone_size: .
v_call: TRBV5-5

cdr3_aa: CASSTIGGGAAEQYF
cdr3_nt: TGTGCCAGTAGCACGATAGGAGGGGGTGCGGCTGAGCAGTACTTC
j_call: TRBJ2-7
d_call: .
clone_size: .
v_call: TRBV19

cdr3_aa: CASSQGLGSGANVLTF
cdr3_nt: TGCGCCAGCAGCCAAGGTCTAGGCTCTGGGGCCAACGTCCTGACTTTC
j_call: TRBJ2-6
d_call: .
clone_size: .
v_call: TRBV4-1

cdr3_aa: CASSVGTRTEAFF
cdr3_nt: TGTGCCAGCAGCGTAGGCACCCGGACTGAAGCTTTCTTT
j_call: TRBJ1-1
d_call: .
clone_size: .
v_call: TRBV9

cdr3_aa: CASSEFRGSPLHF
cdr3_nt: TGTGCCAGCAGTGAGTTCAGGGGCTCACCCCTCCACTTT
j_call: TRBJ1-6
d_call: .
clone_size: few
v_call: TRBV6-4

cdr3_aa: CASRRTGGSYEQYF
cdr3_nt: TGTGCCAGTAGAAGGACAGGGGGCTCCTACGAGCAGTACTTC
j_call: TRBJ2-7
d_call: TRBD1
clone_size: .
v_call: TRBV19

cdr3_aa: CASKGHGYGYTF
cdr3_nt: TGTGCCAGCAAAGGTCATGGCTATGGCTACACCTTC
j_call: TRBJ1-2
d_call: .
clone_size: .
v_call: TRBV12-3/TRBV12-4

cdr3_aa: CASSQEVQGGNQPQHF
cdr3_nt: TGTGCCAGCAGCCAAGAGGTGCAGGGTGGGAATCAGCCCCAGCATTTT
j_call: TRBJ1-5
d_call: .
clone_size: .
v_call: TRBV4-2

cdr3_aa: CASSRTGRDGYTF
cdr3_nt: TGTGCCAGCAGCCGGACAGGGCGTGACGGCTACACCTTC
j_call: TRBJ1-2
d_call: TRBD1
clone_size: .
v_call: TRBV7-9

cdr3_aa: CASSSQGLRTAQPQHF
cdr3_nt: TGTGCCAGCAGTTCCCAGGGCCTTCGCACCGCCCAGCCCCAGCATTTT
j_call: TRBJ1-5
d_call: .
clone_size: .
v_call: TRBV5-6

cdr3_aa: CASSSGTGANYGYTF
cdr3_nt: TGTGCCAGCAGCTCGGGGACAGGGGCTAACTATGGCTACACCTTC
j_call: TRBJ1-2
d_call: TRBD1
clone_size: once
v_call: TRBV28

cdr3_aa: CASSLMAGPEFGYTF
cdr3_nt: TGTGCCAGCAGCTTAATGGCAGGGCCGGAGTTTGGCTACACCTTC
j_call: TRBJ1-2
d_call: .
clone_size: .
v_call: TRBV7-3

cdr3_aa: CASSVDGGGTYEQYF
cdr3_nt: TGTGCCAGCAGCGTAGATGGCGGGGGGACCTACGAGCAGTACTTC
j_call: TRBJ2-7
d_call: TRBD2
clone_size: .
v_call: TRBV9

cdr3_aa: CASSQGAGTQYF
cdr3_nt: TGTGCCAGCAGCCAAGGGGCGGGGACCCAGTACTTC
j_call: TRBJ2-5
d_call: .
clone_size: .
v_call: TRBV3-1/TRBV3-2

cdr3_aa: CASTPGAMSSYNEQFF
cdr3_nt: TGTGCCAGCACCCCTGGAGCGATGAGCTCCTACAATGAGCAGTTCTTC
j_call: TRBJ2-1
d_call: .
clone_size: .
v_call: TRBV6-4

cdr3_aa: CASSVRANTGELFF
cdr3_nt: TGTGCCAGCAGCGTAAGAGCAAACACCGGGGAGCTGTTTTTT
j_call: TRBJ2-2
d_call: .
clone_size: .
v_call: TRBV9

cdr3_aa: CASRLRRIISGNTIYF
cdr3_nt: TGTGCAAGTCGCTTGAGGCGAATAATCTCTGGAAACACCATATATTTT
j_call: TRBJ1-3
d_call: .
clone_size: .
v_call: TRBV12-2

cdr3_aa: CASSWKGDQPQHF
cdr3_nt: TGTGCCAGCAGTTGGAAGGGGGATCAGCCCCAGCATTTT
j_call: TRBJ1-5
d_call: .
clone_size: .
v_call: TRBV12-3/TRBV12-4

cdr3_aa: CASSSRNSDSNQPQHF
cdr3_nt: TGTGCCAGCAGCTCCCGAAACAGTGATAGCAATCAGCCCCAGCATTTT
j_call: TRBJ1-5
d_call: .
clone_size: .
v_call: TRBV7-9

cdr3_aa: CASSFILGSANTGELFF
cdr3_nt: TGTGCCAGCAGCTTTATTCTCGGGAGCGCGAACACCGGGGAGCTGTTTTTT
j_call: TRBJ2-2
d_call: .
clone_size: few
v_call: TRBV7-8

cdr3_aa: CASSLDLGSSYEQYF
cdr3_nt: TGTGCCAGCAGCTTAGATCTGGGGAGCTCCTACGAGCAGTACTTC
j_call: TRBJ2-7
d_call: .
clone_size: .
v_call: TRBV11-2

cdr3_aa: CASRSDRGYGYTF
cdr3_nt: TGTGCCAGCAGAAGCGACAGGGGCTATGGCTACACCTTC
j_call: TRBJ1-2
d_call: TRBD1
clone_size: .
v_call: TRBV6-5

cdr3_aa: CASSIRDSSGNTIYF
cdr3_nt: TGTGCCAGTAGTATCCGGGACAGTTCTGGAAACACCATATATTTT
j_call: TRBJ1-3
d_call: TRBD1
clone_size: .
v_call: TRBV19

cdr3_aa: CASSLVAGTEAFF
cdr3_nt: TGCGCCAGCAGCTTGGTAGCGGGAACTGAAGCTTTCTTT
j_call: TRBJ1-1
d_call: .
clone_size: few
v_call: TRBV5-1

cdr3_aa: CASSLAQQETQYF
cdr3_nt: TGTGCCAGCAGCTTGGCGCAGCAAGAGACCCAGTACTTC
j_call: TRBJ2-5
d_call: .
clone_size: .
v_call: TRBV5-5

cdr3_aa: CASSPEIGTSGAEQYF
cdr3_nt: TGTGCCAGCTCACCCGAAATCGGGACTAGCGGGGCCGAGCAGTACTTC
j_call: TRBJ2-7
d_call: TRBD2
clone_size: few
v_call: TRBV18

cdr3_aa: CASSFAARAEQYF
cdr3_nt: TGTGCCAGCAGCTTTGCCGCTCGAGCCGAGCAGTACTTC
j_call: TRBJ2-7
d_call: .
clone_size: .
v_call: TRBV7-7

cdr3_aa: CASRGIPNTEAFF
cdr3_nt: TGTGCCTCCAGGGGGATCCCAAACACTGAAGCTTTCTTT
j_call: TRBJ1-1
d_call: TRBD1
clone_size: few
v_call: TRBV18

cdr3_aa: CASSRNPGLAGAETQYF
cdr3_nt: TGTGCCAGCAGCCGTAATCCGGGACTAGCGGGGGCGGAGACCCAGTACTTC
j_call: TRBJ2-5
d_call: TRBD2
clone_size: .
v_call: TRBV7-2

cdr3_aa: CASRSSGRVWSGYTF
cdr3_nt: TGTGCCAGCAGGTCTTCTGGGAGGGTTTGGTCTGGCTACACCTTC
j_call: TRBJ1-2
d_call: .
clone_size: once
v_call: TRBV6-6